Listed here are 4 T cell receptor beta chains from one sample, sequenced in a study of T cell changes during pregnancy in multiple sclerosis (dated by TCRdb to between 2018 and 2020). Receptors were amplified or captured by the immunoSEQ multiplex PCR assay. The immuneACCESS repertoire file appears here via TCRdb, limited to in-frame rearrangements. These files lack a portion of the clones; in checked studies, under half of the deficit traces to unresolved V genes, and the cause of the others is not known. A total of tens of thousands of clones appear in this sample, approximately 90% of them only once. Around 1.8% of the sample is in the top ten clones. The sequences come from peripheral blood, collected in the first trimester of pregnancy. These receptors all stem from a female donor in good health, enrolled as a control in a pregnancy study.

The genes are TRBV19 and TRBJ1-3; no reliable D call. The CDR3 is 17 residues long. V was shortened by 3 bases and J by 0 bases, with 15 bases between the two germline ends. Germline CDR1 and CDR2: LNHDA and SQIVND (reference sequence). The CDR3, as DNA: TGTGCCAGTAGTATTCGTCGGGGAGGCCTCTCTGGAAACACCATATATTTT. It translates to CASSIRRGGLSGNTIYF.

The CDR3 here is CASSLAGGLGQFF. The CDR3 DNA reads as TGTGCCAGCAGCTTGGCCGGGGGACTAGGGCAGTTCTTC. V and J are TRBV5-4 and TRBJ2-1, with 8 bases aligning to TRBD2. The germline V gene encodes CDR1 SGHNT and CDR2 YYREEE (reference sequence). The ends lost 0 bases at V and 12 bases at J; junction bases unmatched: 5. The CDR3 consists of 13 residues.

The genes are TRBV18 and TRBJ1-1; TRBD1 might be the D (6 bases). This CDR3 spans 14 amino acids. The germline gives CDR1 KGHSH, CDR2 LQKENI. V dropped 6 bases and J dropped 4 bases, with 15 bases sitting between them. This CDR3 is CASSGGGLGTEAFF. DNA of the CDR3: TGTGCCAGCTCGGGAGGGGGGCTCGGCACTGAAGCTTTCTTT. Filled out from reference TRBV18 and TRBJ1-1, the complete variable domain reads NAGVMQNPRHLVRRRGQEARLRCSPMKGHSHVYWYRQLPEEGLKFMVYLQKENIIDESGMPKERFSAEFPKEGPSILRIQQVVRGDSAAYFCASSGGGLGTEAFFGQGTRLTVV.

In DNA, the CDR3 is TGTGCCAGCAGCCGTCGGGACATGGTCTCCTACGAGCAGTACTTC. It translates to CASSRRDMVSYEQYF. The V and J genes are TRBV16 and TRBJ2-7, with TRBD1 as a possible D gene (6 bases). Germline V gene data show CDR1 as KGHSY and CDR2 as FQNENV. The V gene lost 4 bases and the J gene lost 0 bases, with 13 bases spanning the gap. The CDR3 runs 15 residues.